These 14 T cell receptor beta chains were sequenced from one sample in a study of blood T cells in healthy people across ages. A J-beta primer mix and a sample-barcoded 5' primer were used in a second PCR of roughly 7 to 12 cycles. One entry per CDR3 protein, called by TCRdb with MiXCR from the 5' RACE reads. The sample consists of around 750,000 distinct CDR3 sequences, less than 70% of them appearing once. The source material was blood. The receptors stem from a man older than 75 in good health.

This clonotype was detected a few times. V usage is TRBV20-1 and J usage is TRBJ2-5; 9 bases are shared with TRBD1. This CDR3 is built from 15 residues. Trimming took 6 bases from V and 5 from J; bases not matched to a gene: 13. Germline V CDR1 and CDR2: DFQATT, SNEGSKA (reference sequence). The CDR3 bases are TGCAGTGCGGGGGACAGGGCCTCGTCCTTGGAGACCCAGTACTTC. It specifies CSAGDRASSLETQYF.

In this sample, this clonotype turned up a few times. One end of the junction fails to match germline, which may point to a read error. In DNA, the CDR3 is TGCAGTGCTAGAGAACGACTAGCGTCGTACAGTGAGCAGTTCTTC. Translating gives CSARERLASYSEQFF. The V call is TRBV20-1, the J call TRBJ2-1; 8 nucleotides match TRBD2. The CDR3 totals 15 residues. CDR1 DFQATT and CDR2 SNEGSKA come from the germline V gene (reference sequence).

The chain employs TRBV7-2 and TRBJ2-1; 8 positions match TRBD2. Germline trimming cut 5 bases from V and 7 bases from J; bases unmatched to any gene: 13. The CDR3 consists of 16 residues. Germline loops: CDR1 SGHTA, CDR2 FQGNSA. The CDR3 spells CASSLSGGGGMNEQFF. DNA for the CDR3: TGTGCCAGCAGCCTATCCGGGGGGGGAGGGATGAATGAGCAGTTCTTC.

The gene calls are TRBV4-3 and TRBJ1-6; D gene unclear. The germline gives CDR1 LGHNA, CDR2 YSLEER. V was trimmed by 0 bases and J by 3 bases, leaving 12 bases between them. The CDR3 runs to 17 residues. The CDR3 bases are TGCGCCAGCAGCCAAGACTCACTCGGAGACTATAATTCACCCCTCCACTTT. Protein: CASSQDSLGDYNSPLHF.

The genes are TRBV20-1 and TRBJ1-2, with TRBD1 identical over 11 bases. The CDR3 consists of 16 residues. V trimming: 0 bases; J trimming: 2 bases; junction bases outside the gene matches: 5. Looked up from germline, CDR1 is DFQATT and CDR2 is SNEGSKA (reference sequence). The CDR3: CSARDGGQGVNYGYTF. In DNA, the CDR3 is TGCAGTGCTAGAGATGGGGGACAGGGGGTAAACTATGGCTACACCTTC.

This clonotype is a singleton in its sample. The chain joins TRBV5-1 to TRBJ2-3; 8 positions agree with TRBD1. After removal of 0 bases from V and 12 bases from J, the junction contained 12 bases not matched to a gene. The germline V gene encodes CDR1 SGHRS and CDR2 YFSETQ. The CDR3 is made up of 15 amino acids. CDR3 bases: TGCGCCAGCAGCTTGGACGGGACAGGAGGCTCAGTACAGTATTTT. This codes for CASSLDGTGGSVQYF.

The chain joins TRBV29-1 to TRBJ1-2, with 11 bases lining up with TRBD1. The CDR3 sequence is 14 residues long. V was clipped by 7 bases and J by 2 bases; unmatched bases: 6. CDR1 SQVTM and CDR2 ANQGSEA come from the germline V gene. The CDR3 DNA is TGCAGCGCCAGGACAGGGGGCAGCAACTATGGCTACACCTTC. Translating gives CSARTGGSNYGYTF. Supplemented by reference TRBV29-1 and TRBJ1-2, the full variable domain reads SAVISQKPSRDICQRGTSLTIQCQVDSQVTMMFWYRQQPGQSLTLIATANQGSEATYESGFVIDKFPISRPNLTFSTLTVSNMSPEDSSIYLCSARTGGSNYGYTFGSGTRLTVV.

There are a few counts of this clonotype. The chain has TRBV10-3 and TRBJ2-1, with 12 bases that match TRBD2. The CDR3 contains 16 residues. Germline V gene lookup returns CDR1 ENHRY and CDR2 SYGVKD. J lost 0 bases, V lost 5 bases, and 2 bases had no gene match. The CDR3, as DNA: TGTGCCATCAGTAGGGGACTAGCGGGCTCCTACAATGAGCAGTTCTTC. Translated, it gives CAISRGLAGSYNEQFF.

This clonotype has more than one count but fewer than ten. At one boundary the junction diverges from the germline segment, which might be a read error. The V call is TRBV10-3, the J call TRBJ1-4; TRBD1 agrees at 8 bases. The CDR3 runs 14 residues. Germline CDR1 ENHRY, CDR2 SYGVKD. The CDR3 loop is CAISESTGGGKLFF. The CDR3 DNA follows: TGTGCCATTAGTGAGTCAACAGGGGGAGGAAAACTGTTTTTT.

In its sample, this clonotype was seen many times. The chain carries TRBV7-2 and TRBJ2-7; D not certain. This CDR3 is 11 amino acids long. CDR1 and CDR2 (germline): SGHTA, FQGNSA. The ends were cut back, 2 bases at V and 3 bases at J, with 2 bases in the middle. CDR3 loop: CASSLIYEQYF. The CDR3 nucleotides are TGTGCCAGCAGCTTAATCTACGAGCAGTACTTC.

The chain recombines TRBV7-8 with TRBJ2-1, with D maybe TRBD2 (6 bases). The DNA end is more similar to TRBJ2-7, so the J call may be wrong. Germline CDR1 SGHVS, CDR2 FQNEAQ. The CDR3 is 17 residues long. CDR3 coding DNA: TGTGCCAGCAGCTTAGAGAGTGTTCCGGGGGTAGTTCGTGAGCAGTACTTC. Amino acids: CASSLESVPGVVREQYF.

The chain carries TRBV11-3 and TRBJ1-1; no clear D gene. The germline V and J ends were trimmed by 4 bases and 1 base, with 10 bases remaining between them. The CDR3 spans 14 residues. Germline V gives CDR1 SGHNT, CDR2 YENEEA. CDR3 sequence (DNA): TGTGCCAGCAGCTATGGACGGGGGAACACTGAAGCTTTCTTT. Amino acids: CASSYGRGNTEAFF.

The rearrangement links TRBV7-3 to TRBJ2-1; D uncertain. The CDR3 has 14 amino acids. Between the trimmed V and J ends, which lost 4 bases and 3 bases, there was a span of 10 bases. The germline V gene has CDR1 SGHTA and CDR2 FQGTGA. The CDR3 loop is CASSSGAGYNEQFF. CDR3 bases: TGTGCCAGCAGCTCGGGCGCAGGCTACAATGAGCAGTTCTTC.

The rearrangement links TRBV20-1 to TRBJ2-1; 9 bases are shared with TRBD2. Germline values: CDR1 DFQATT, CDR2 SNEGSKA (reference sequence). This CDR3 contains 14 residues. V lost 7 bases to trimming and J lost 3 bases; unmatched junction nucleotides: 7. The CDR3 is CSVGPSGNYNEQFF. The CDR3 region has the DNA TGCAGTGTGGGTCCTAGCGGGAACTACAATGAGCAGTTCTTC.